These 27 T cell receptor beta chains originate from one sample sequenced in a study of OX40 agonist ivuxolimab in advanced cancers. Assay used: immunoSEQ multiplex PCR; TCRdb lists only in-frame clones, some missing. In the table there are 45,000 or so clones, about 90% of which are singletons. This specimen consisted of CD4+ or CD8+ T cells sorted from blood, obtained in a trial of the OX40 agonist ivuxolimab. The receptors were sampled from an adult with an advanced solid tumor such as melanoma, head and neck, liver or kidney cancer.

The rearrangement uses TRBV5-4 and TRBJ2-5; 10 nucleotides agree with TRBD1. Trimming at V came to 4 bases and at J to 6 bases, leaving 3 bases not matched to a gene. Germline V lookup: CDR1 SGHNT, CDR2 YYREEE (reference sequence). The CDR3 consists of 13 residues. For the CDR3, the DNA is TGTGCCAGCAGCCCGGGACAGGGGAAGACCCAGTACTTC. Residues: CASSPGQGKTQYF.

The V call is TRBV25-1, the J call TRBJ2-3; no clear D gene. Germline values: CDR1 MGHDK, CDR2 SYGVNS. The germline V and J ends were trimmed by 2 bases and 5 bases, with 2 bases remaining between them. The CDR3 runs 11 residues. This CDR3 reads CASSEKDTQYF. In DNA, the CDR3 is TGTGCCAGCAGTGAAAAAGATACGCAGTATTTT.

The CDR3 nucleotides are TGTGCCAGCAGGGGTTATAGGGGCGGAACCAAACCAACTAATGAAAAACTGTTTTTT. Amino acid sequence: CASRGYRGGTKPTNEKLFF. J is TRBJ1-4 and V is TRBV28, with D possibly matching TRBD1 (5 bases). CDR1 and CDR2 from the germline V gene are MDHEN and SYDVKM. V was pared by 6 bases and J by 0 bases, with 23 bases between. CDR3 length equals 19 residues.

V gene TRBV10-3 combines with J gene TRBJ1-2, with a possible D match to TRBD1 (6 bases). This CDR3 contains 15 residues. V dropped 6 bases and J dropped 8 bases, with 22 bases sitting between them. Germline CDR1 ENHRY, CDR2 SYGVKD. Written as DNA, the CDR3 is TGTGCCATCAGAACCGACCTCGGGGGGCCAGGGGGCTACACCTTC. Amino acids: CAIRTDLGGPGGYTF.

V is TRBV28 and J is TRBJ1-2; D not resolved. The CDR3 has 16 residues. V shed 5 bases and J shed 6 bases, with 22 bases lying between them. Germline V gene sequence: CDR1 MDHEN, CDR2 SYDVKM. CDR3 bases: TGTGCCAGCAGTCTACGGTCCACGCGATCGCCGAATGGCTACACCTTC. Translating it yields CASSLRSTRSPNGYTF.

The rearrangement uses TRBV18 and TRBJ2-3; D is unclear. The V and J ends lost 4 bases and 2 bases respectively, with 16 bases between them. CDR3 length: 16 residues. The germline gives CDR1 KGHSH, CDR2 LQKENI. This CDR3 reads CASSLAISPDTDTQYF. In DNA form, the CDR3 reads TGTGCCAGCTCACTTGCGATTTCACCCGACACAGATACGCAGTATTTT.

J is TRBJ1-5 and V is TRBV18, with D perhaps matching TRBD1 (5 bases). Germline V gene lookup returns CDR1 KGHSH and CDR2 LQKENI. The CDR3 is 14 amino acids. With 6 bases removed from V and 5 bases from J, the gap between germline ends came to 14 bases. The CDR3 region has the DNA TGTGCCAGCTCTTTCGACAGCGGATATCAGCCCCAGCATTTT. Amino acid sequence: CASSFDSGYQPQHF. The full variable domain, its missing parts supplied by reference TRBV18 and TRBJ1-5, is NAGVMQNPRHLVRRRGQEARLRCSPMKGHSHVYWYRQLPEEGLKFMVYLQKENIIDESGMPKERFSAEFPKEGPSILRIQQVVRGDSAAYFCASSFDSGYQPQHFGDGTRLSIL.

V and J are TRBV21-1 and TRBJ1-1. TRBV21-1 is flagged as a pseudogene. The CDR3 covers 13 residues. The CDR3 loop is CASSKEGNTEAFF. CDR3 DNA sequence: TGTGCCAGCAGCAAAGAAGGGAACACTGAAGCTTTCTTT.

The rearrangement uses TRBV6-6 and TRBJ1-4, with 10 bases identical to TRBD1. With 6 bases clipped from V and 7 bases from J, the junction kept 2 bases outside the gene matches. Germline loops: CDR1 MNHNY, CDR2 SVGAGI (reference sequence). The CDR3 totals 13 residues. The CDR3 nucleotides are TGTGCCAGCAGCCGGACAGGGGGTGAAAAACTGTTTTTT. Protein product: CASSRTGGEKLFF.

The chain couples TRBV14 to TRBJ1-3, with D possibly being TRBD1 (5 bases). The CDR3 is 13 residues long. Trimming removed 2 bases at V and 7 bases at J, with 9 bases between. The germline CDR1 and CDR2 sequences are SGHDN and FVKESK. DNA of the CDR3: TGTGCCAGCAGCCAACGGCAGGGTAACACCATATATTTT. Encoded protein: CASSQRQGNTIYF. Based on the CDR3 plus reference TRBV14 and TRBJ1-3, the full variable domain is EAGVTQFPSHSVIEKGQTVTLRCDPISGHDNLYWYRRVMGKEIKFLLHFVKESKQDESGMPNNRFLAERTGGTYSTLKVQPAELEDSGVYFCASSQRQGNTIYFGEGSWLTVV.

V is TRBV11-1 and J is TRBJ2-3, with D maybe TRBD2 (5 bases). Germline V gene lookup returns CDR1 SGHAT and CDR2 FQDESV (reference sequence). The CDR3 spans 14 residues. V was clipped by 1 base and J by 12 bases, with 17 bases between them. CDR3 nucleotide sequence: TGTGCCAGCAGCTTAGATCCTGTAGCGACTCCCCAGTATTTT. Its protein product is CASSLDPVATPQYF.

This sequence joins TRBV29-1 and TRBJ2-1, with 7 bases matching TRBD2. Germline trimming cut 3 bases from V and 9 bases from J; bases unmatched to any gene: 8. Looked up from germline, CDR1 is SQVTM and CDR2 is ANQGSEA. The CDR3 loop spans 13 amino acids. The CDR3 DNA sequence: TGCAGCGTTGAGCGGGGAGGGTCCGGTGAGCAGTTCTTC. Its protein is CSVERGGSGEQFF.

This clone was picked up one time. The chain carries TRBV23-1 and TRBJ2-5; 7 nucleotides match TRBD1. The DNA end is more similar to TRBJ2-7, so the J call may be wrong. TRBV23-1 is an ORF for which the function is uncertain. CDR3 length: 14 amino acids. CDR3: CASRTGILVVEQYF. The CDR3 DNA is TGCGCCAGCCGGACAGGCATCCTCGTCGTCGAGCAGTACTTC.

The chain links TRBV5-6 to TRBJ1-6, with D possibly matching TRBD1 (5 bases). Germline V gene data show CDR1 as SGHDT and CDR2 as YYEEEE. Between the trimmed V and J ends, which lost 0 bases and 8 bases, there was a span of 9 bases. This CDR3 has 14 residues. CDR3 nucleotides: TGTGCCAGCAGCTTGGAGCGCAGGGATTCACCCCTCCACTTT. It translates to CASSLERRDSPLHF.

V usage is TRBV6-1 and J usage is TRBJ1-2; 7 positions agree with TRBD1. From germline, CDR1 is MNHNS and CDR2 SASEGT. The CDR3 length is 14 residues. Trimming removed 7 bases from V and 5 bases from J; junction bases left unmatched: 10. CDR3 nucleotide sequence: TGTGCCAGCAAACGGGACAGCTTACAGTATGGCTACACCTTC. As protein: CASKRDSLQYGYTF.

CDR3 in DNA: TGTGCCAGCAGCCTGACAGGGTCTGGAAACACCATATATTTT. The encoded protein is CASSLTGSGNTIYF. The rearrangement uses TRBV11-2 and TRBJ1-3, with 7 nucleotides matching TRBD1. The CDR3 sequence is 14 residues long. V was pared by 5 bases and J by 1 base, with 2 bases of the junction left unmatched. Germline CDR1 and CDR2: SGHAT and FQNNGV.

The V gene is TRBV18, the J gene TRBJ1-5; D perhaps matches TRBD1 (6 bases). The germline V gene encodes CDR1 KGHSH and CDR2 LQKENI. V was trimmed by 6 bases and J by 2 bases, leaving 11 bases between them. This CDR3 has 14 amino acids. This CDR3 reads CASSDRFGNQPQHF. The CDR3 nucleotides are TGTGCCAGCTCCGACAGGTTTGGCAATCAGCCCCAGCATTTT. Complete variable domain (other parts from reference TRBV18 and TRBJ1-5): NAGVMQNPRHLVRRRGQEARLRCSPMKGHSHVYWYRQLPEEGLKFMVYLQKENIIDESGMPKERFSAEFPKEGPSILRIQQVVRGDSAAYFCASSDRFGNQPQHFGDGTRLSIL.

The genes are TRBV7-3 and TRBJ2-2; D is unresolved. V was clipped by 5 bases and J by 7 bases, with 11 bases between them. Germline V gene data show CDR1 as SGHTA and CDR2 as FQGTGA. The CDR3 runs 13 residues. The CDR3 region has the DNA TGTGCCAGCAGCCTGGAGCAGGTCGGGGAGCTGTTTTTT. Translation gives CASSLEQVGELFF.

V usage is TRBV4-2 and J usage is TRBJ2-5; D is undetermined. Trimming shortened V by 4 bases and J by 7 bases, and 16 bases separated the two germline ends. The length of the CDR3 is 14 residues. Germline values: CDR1 LGHNA, CDR2 YNFKEQ. CDR3 nucleotides: TGTGCCAGCAGCCCCCAAGGACCGCCTGGGACCCAGTACTTC. It is translated as CASSPQGPPGTQYF.

V is TRBV7-3 and J is TRBJ2-7; TRBD2 matches at 9 bases. The CDR3 runs to 14 residues. The V and J ends lost 1 base and 3 bases, in that order; junction bases with no gene match: 1. From germline, CDR1 is SGHTA and CDR2 FQGTGA. CDR3 loop: CASSLRAGGYEQYF. CDR3 DNA sequence: TGTGCCAGCAGCTTAAGAGCGGGAGGCTACGAGCAGTACTTC.

To note about this clone: The same CDR3 can be traced to other DNA sequences in this sample. The chain combines TRBV7-3 with TRBJ2-7; D not certain. The germline gives CDR1 SGHTA, CDR2 FQGTGA. This CDR3 region has 13 residues. The germline V and J ends were trimmed by 0 bases and 13 bases, with 16 bases remaining between them. Written as DNA, the CDR3 is TGTGCCAGCAGCTTAACGGGCTCGACGATCCAATACTTC. Amino acid sequence: CASSLTGSTIQYF.

On this clone itself: The CDR3 does not end in the conserved phenylalanine or tryptophan, so this is likely a read error. The limits of the CDR3 on the DNA are not certain, so only TCRdb's listed CDR3 is given. The chain has TRBV1 and TRBJ1-1. TRBV1 is flagged as a pseudogene. The CDR3 length equals 11 residues, ends included. CDR3 loop: CTSSQDRGFQI.

The J gene is TRBJ2-3, the V gene TRBV5-1; D uncertain. CDR3 length: 15 residues. With 6 bases removed from V and 1 base from J, the gap between germline ends came to 15 bases. Per the germline V gene, CDR1 is SGHRS and CDR2 is YFSETQ. Written as DNA, the CDR3 is TGCGCCAGCATCTCGGGTGCGCCTGGCACAGATACGCAGTATTTT. Translated: CASISGAPGTDTQYF.

Only a few counts were recorded for this clone. This rearrangement joins TRBV12-5 to TRBJ2-6; 10 nucleotides agree with TRBD1. Germline CDR1 LGHNT, CDR2 FRNRAP. The CDR3 length is 16 residues. Trimming took 6 bases from V and 4 from J; bases not matched to a gene: 6. The CDR3 coding sequence is TGTGCTAGTGGACCGGGACAGGGGACCGGGGCCAACGTCCTGACTTTC. It is translated as CASGPGQGTGANVLTF.

This clone appeared once. The CDR3 nucleotides are TGTGCCAGCAGTGAATACACAGATACGCAGTATTTT. The encoded protein is CASSEYTDTQYF. The chain has TRBV25-1 and TRBJ2-3; D not resolved. This CDR3 has 12 residues. The V end lost 0 bases, the J end lost 2 bases, and 0 bases lay between the germline ends. The germline V gene has CDR1 MGHDK and CDR2 SYGVNS.

This clone was detected once. V and J are TRBV30 and TRBJ1-1; the D is unclear. The germline gives CDR1 GTSNPN, CDR2 SVGIG (reference sequence). The V end lost 2 bases, the J end lost 10 bases, and 14 bases lay between the germline ends. This CDR3 comprises 12 residues. CDR3 bases: TGTGCCTGGAGTCTTCCTGACACAACAGCTTTCTTT. It encodes CAWSLPDTTAFF. The variable domain in full, with the rest retrieved from reference TRBV30 and TRBJ1-1, is SQTIHQWPATLVQPVGSPLSLECTVEGTSNPNLYWYRQAAGRGLQLLFYSVGIGQISSEVPQNLSASRPQDRQFILSSKKLLLSDSGFYLCAWSLPDTTAFFGQGTRLTVV.

The chain employs TRBV6-5 and TRBJ2-3; D is possibly TRBD1 or TRBD2 (7 bases each). The germline V gene encodes CDR1 MNHEY and CDR2 SVGAGI. Trimming cost V 2 bases and J 2 bases, with 11 bases left between them. The CDR3 has 15 residues. CDR3 nucleotides: TGTGCCAGCAGTTACACAGGGGACTACACAGATACGCAGTATTTT. It yields the protein CASSYTGDYTDTQYF.